What follows is one T cell receptor beta chain and its context. Its specificity is not known. This record belongs to a study of cytomegalovirus exposure and HLA in healthy donors. For the study at large: About 83 million unique TCRs from HLA-typed donors made up an early data release. Study-wide results and limits: Investigators reported 150 to 200 TCR beta chains as tied to cytomegalovirus.

CDR1 SNHLY and CDR2 FYNNEI come from the germline V gene. V was clipped by 5 bases and J by 6 bases, with 17 bases between them. This CDR3 region has 14 residues. The study ran its PCR with 60 Vbeta and 13 Jbeta primers. Generated by immunoSEQ multiplex PCR, the TCRdb table keeps only in-frame clones and is missing some. The sample includes 150,000 to 200,000 clones, less than 85% of them seen just once. This TCR was sampled from a man aged 18 to 30 in good health and CMV-seronegative. The V call is TRBV2, the J call TRBJ2-7, with a tentative D call TRBD1 (6 bases). Sample: PBMCs. The CDR3 coding sequence is TGTGCCAGCAGTCGGACAGTCTCTGGTGGCGAGCAGTACTTC. Its translation is CASSRTVSGGEQYF.